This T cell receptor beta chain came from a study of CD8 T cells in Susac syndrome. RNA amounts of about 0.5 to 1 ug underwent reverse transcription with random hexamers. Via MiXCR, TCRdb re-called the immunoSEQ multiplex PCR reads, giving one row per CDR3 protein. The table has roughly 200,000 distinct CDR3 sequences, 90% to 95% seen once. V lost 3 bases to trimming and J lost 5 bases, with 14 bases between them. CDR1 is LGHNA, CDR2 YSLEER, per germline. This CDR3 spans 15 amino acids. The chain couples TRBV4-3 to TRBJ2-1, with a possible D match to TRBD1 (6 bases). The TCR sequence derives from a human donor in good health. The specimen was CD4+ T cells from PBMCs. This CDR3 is CASSHSDRRNNEQFF. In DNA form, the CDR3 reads TGCGCCAGCAGCCACTCCGACAGGAGAAACAATGAGCAGTTCTTC.